This TCR beta chain came from a study of blood T cell repertoires in COVID-19. Overall study context: The cDNA or gDNA used as material had been derived from T cells, B-cell-depleted T cells, or PBMCs.

Germline V CDR1 and CDR2: KGHDR, SFDVKD. The CDR3 has 19 residues. V was pared by 1 base and J by 3 bases, with 10 bases of the junction left unmatched. Original methodology: It was from reference gene primer amplification that nucleated cell counts were estimated. TCRdb keeps only in-frame clones here, not all; method: immunoSEQ multiplex PCR. That table is the source of V, J and clone size, and D and trimming were worked out from the DNA. The sample consists of roughly 86,000 clones, around four fifths of them appearing once. The sample comprised peripheral blood. The rearrangement joins TRBV24-1 to TRBJ2-3; 12 bases fit TRBD2. This TCR was sampled from a man between 45 and 60 years old with acute or convalescent COVID-19. Written as DNA, the CDR3 is TGTGCCACCAGTGATTTCTCACGTCCTAGCGGGAGGGATACAGATACGCAGTATTTT. Translating gives CATSDFSRPSGRDTDTQYF.